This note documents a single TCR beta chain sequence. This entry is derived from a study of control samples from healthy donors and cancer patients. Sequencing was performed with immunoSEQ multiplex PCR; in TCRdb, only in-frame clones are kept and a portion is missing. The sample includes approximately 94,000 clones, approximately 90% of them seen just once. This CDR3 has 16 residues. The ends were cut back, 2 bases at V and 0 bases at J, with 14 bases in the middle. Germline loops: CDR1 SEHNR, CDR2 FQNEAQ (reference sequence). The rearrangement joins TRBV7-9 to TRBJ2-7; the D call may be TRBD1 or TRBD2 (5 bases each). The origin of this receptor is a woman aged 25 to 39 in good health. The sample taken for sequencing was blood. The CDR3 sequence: CASSLRGTLSSYEQYF. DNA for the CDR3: TGTGCCAGCAGCTTAAGAGGGACCCTCAGCTCCTACGAGCAGTACTTC.